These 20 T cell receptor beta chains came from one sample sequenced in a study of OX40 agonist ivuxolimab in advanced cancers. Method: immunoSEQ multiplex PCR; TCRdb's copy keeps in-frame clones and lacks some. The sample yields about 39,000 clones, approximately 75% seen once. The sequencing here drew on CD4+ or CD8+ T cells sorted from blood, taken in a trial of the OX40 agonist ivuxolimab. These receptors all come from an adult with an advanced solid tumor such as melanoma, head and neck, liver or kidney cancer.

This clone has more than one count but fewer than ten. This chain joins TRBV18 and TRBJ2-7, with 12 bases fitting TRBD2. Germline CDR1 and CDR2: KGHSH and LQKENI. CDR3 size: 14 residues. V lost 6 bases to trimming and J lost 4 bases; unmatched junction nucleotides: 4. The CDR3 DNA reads TGTGCCAGCTCCCCGACTAGCGGGAGATACGAGCAGTACTTC. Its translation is CASSPTSGRYEQYF.

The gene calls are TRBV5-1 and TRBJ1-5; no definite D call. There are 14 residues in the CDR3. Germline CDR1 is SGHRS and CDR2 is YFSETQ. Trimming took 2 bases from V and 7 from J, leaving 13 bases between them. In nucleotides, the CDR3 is TGCGCCAGCAGCTTAGCCCCGGAGGGACAGCCCCAGCATTTT. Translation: CASSLAPEGQPQHF.

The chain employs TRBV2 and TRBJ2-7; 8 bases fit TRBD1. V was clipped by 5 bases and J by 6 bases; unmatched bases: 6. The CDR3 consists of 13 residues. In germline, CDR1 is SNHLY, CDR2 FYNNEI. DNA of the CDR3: TGTGCCAGCAGTCCACAGGGGGTTGGCGAGCAGTACGTC. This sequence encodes CASSPQGVGEQYV.

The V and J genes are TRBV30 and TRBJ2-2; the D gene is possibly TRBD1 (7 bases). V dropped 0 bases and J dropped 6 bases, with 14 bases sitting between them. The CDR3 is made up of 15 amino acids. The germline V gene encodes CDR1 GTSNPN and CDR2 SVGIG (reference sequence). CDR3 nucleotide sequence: TGTGCCTGGAGTGTACTCGGAGGGGGCGCCGGGGAGCTGTTTTTT. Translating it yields CAWSVLGGGAGELFF.

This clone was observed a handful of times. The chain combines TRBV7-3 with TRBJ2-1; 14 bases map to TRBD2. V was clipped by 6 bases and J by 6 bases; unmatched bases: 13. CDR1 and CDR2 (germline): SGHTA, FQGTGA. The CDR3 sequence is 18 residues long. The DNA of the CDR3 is TGTGCCAGCAGTTCCGGGACTAGCGGGAGCGTGGGACTCAATGAGCAGTTCTTC. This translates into CASSSGTSGSVGLNEQFF.

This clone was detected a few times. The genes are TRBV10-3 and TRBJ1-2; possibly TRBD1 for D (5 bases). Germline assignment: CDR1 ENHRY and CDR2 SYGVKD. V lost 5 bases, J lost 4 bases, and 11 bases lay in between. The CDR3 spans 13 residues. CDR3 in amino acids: CAISQQELYGYTF. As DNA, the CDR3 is TGTGCCATCAGTCAACAGGAACTCTATGGCTACACCTTC.

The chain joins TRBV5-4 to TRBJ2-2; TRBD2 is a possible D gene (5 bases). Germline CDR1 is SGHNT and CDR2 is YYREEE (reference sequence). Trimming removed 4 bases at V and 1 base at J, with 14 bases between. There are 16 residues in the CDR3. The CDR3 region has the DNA TGTGCCAGCAGCCCCTCTCTAGCAGTGAACACCGGGGAGCTGTTTTTT. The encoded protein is CASSPSLAVNTGELFF.

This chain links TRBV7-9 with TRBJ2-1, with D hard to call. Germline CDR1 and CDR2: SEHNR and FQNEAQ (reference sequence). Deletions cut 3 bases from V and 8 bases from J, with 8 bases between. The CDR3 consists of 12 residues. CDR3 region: CASSFVFDEQFF. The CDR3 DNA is TGTGCCAGCAGCTTCGTATTCGATGAGCAGTTCTTC.

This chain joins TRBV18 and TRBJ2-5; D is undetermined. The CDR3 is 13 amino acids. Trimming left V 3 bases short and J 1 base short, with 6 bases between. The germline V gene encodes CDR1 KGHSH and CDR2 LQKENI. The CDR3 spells CASSPPGQETQYF. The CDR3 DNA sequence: TGTGCCAGCTCACCCCCCGGCCAAGAGACCCAGTACTTC.

CDR3: CASSRGLTSGRGNEQFF. DNA of the CDR3: TGTGCCAGCAGCCGTGGATTAACTAGCGGGAGGGGTAATGAGCAGTTCTTC. The rearrangement uses TRBV5-4 and TRBJ2-1, with 13 bases fitting TRBD2. Trimming took 4 bases from V and 7 from J; bases not matched to a gene: 11. Germline lookup yields CDR1 SGHNT and CDR2 YYREEE (reference sequence). CDR3 size: 17 residues.

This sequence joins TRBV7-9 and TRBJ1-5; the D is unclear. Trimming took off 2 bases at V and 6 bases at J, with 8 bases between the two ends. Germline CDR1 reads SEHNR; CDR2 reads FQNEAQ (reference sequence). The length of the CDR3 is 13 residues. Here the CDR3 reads CASSLNRGQPQHF. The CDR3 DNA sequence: TGTGCCAGCAGCTTAAATCGGGGTCAGCCCCAGCATTTT.

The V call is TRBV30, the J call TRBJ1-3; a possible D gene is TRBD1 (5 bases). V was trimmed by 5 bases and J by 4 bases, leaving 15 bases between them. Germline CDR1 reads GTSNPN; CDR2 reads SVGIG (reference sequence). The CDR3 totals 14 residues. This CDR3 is CAWGPGGSGNTIYF. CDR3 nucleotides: TGTGCCTGGGGACCCGGGGGTTCCGGAAACACCATATATTTT.

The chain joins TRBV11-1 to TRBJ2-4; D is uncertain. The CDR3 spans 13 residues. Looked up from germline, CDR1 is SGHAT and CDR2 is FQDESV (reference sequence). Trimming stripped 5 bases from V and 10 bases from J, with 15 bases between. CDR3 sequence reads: CASSPPAGPIQYF. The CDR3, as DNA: TGTGCCAGCAGCCCACCGGCTGGCCCGATTCAGTACTTC.

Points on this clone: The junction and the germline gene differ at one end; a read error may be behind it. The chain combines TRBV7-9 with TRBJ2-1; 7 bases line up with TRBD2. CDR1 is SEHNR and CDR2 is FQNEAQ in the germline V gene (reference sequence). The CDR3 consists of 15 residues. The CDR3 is CASSHRDYNYNEQFF. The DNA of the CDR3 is TGTGCCAGCAGCCACCGGGACTACAACTACAATGAACAGTTCTTC.

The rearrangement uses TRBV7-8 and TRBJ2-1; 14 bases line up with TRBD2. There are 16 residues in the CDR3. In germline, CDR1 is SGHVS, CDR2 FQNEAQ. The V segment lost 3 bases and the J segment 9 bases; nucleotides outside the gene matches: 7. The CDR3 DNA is TGTGCCAGCAGCTTTGGGACTAGCGGGAGTTTGGGTGAGCAGTTCTTC. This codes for CASSFGTSGSLGEQFF. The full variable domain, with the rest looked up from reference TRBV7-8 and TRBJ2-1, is GAGVSQSPRYKVAKRGQDVALRCDPISGHVSLFWYQQALGQGPEFLTYFQNEAQLDKSGLPSDRFFAERPEGSVSTLKIQRTQQEDSAVYLCASSFGTSGSLGEQFFGPGTRLTVL.

The CDR3 is CASSTGFSSGNTIYF. The CDR3, as DNA: TGTGCCAGCAGCACCGGATTCAGCTCTGGAAACACCATATATTTT. The rearrangement links TRBV5-5 to TRBJ1-3; no reliable D call. V lost 4 bases, J lost 0 bases, and 11 bases lay in between. Germline-derived CDR1 and CDR2 are SGHKS and YYEKEE (reference sequence). The CDR3 is made up of 15 amino acids.

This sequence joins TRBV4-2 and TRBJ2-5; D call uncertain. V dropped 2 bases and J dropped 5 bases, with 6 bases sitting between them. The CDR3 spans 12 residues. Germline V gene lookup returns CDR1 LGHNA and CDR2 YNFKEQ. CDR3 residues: CASSQFGETQYF. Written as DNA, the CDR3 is TGTGCCAGCAGCCAATTCGGGGAGACCCAGTACTTC.

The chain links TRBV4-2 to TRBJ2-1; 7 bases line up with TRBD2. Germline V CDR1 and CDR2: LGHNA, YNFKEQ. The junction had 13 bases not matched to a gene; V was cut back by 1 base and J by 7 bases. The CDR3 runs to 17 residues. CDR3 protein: CASSQGTRGSVNNEQFF. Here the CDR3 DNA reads TGTGCCAGCAGCCAAGGAACCCGCGGGAGCGTCAATAATGAGCAGTTCTTC.

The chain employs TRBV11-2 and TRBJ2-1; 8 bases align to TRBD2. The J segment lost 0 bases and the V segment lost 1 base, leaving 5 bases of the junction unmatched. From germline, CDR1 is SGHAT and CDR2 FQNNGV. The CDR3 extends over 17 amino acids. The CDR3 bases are TGTGCCAGCAGCTTAGGTACTAGCGGAGACTCCTACAATGAGCAGTTCTTC. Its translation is CASSLGTSGDSYNEQFF.

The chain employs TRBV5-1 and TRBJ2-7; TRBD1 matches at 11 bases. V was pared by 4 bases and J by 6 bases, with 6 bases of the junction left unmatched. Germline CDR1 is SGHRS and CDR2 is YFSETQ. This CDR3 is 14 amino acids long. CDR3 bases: TGCGCCAGCAGCATGGGACAGGGGGTGGCCGAGCAGTACTTC. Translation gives CASSMGQGVAEQYF.